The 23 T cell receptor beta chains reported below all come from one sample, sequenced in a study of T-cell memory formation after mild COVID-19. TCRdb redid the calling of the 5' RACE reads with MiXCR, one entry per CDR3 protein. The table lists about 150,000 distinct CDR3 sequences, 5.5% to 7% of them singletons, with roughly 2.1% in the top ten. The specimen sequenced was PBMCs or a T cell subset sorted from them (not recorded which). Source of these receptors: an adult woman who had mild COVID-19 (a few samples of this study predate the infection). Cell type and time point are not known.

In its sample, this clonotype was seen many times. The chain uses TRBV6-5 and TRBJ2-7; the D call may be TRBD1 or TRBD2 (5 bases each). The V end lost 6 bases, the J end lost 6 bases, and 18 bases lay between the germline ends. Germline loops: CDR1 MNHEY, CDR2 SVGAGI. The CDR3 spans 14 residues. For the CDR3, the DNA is TGTGCCAGCAGGATCGGGACCCTTCGGAGCGAGCAGTACTTC. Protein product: CASRIGTLRSEQYF.

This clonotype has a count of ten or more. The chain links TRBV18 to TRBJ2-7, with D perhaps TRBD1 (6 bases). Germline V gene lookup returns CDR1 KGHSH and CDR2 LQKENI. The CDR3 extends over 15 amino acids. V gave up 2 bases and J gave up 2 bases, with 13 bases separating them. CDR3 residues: CASSPGAGVTYEQYF. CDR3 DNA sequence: TGTGCCAGCTCACCAGGCGCAGGGGTGACCTACGAGCAGTACTTC.

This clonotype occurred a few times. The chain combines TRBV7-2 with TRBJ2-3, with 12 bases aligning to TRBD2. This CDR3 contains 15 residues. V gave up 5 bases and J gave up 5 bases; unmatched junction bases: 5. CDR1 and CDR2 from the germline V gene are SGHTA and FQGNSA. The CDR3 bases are TGTGCCAGCAGCGTACTGACTAGCGGGGGAGATACGCAGTATTTT. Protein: CASSVLTSGGDTQYF. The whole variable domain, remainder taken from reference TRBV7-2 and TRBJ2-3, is GAGVSQSPSNKVTEKGKDVELRCDPISGHTALYWYRQSLGQGLEFLIYFQGNSAPDKSGLPSDRFSAERTGGSVSTLTIQRTQQEDSAVYLCASSVLTSGGDTQYFGPGTRLTVL.

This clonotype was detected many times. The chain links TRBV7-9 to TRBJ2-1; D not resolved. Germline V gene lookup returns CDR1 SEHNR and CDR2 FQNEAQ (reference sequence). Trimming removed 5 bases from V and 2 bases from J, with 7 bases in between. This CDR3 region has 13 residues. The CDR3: CASSPAPYNEQFF. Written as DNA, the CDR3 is TGTGCCAGCAGCCCCGCCCCCTACAATGAGCAGTTCTTC.

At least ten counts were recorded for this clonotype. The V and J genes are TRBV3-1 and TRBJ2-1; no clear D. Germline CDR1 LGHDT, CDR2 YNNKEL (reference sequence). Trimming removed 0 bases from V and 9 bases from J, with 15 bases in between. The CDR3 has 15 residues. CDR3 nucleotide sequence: TGTGCCAGCAGCCAAGAGGTGACGAACGGAGCTGAGCAGTTCTTC. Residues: CASSQEVTNGAEQFF.

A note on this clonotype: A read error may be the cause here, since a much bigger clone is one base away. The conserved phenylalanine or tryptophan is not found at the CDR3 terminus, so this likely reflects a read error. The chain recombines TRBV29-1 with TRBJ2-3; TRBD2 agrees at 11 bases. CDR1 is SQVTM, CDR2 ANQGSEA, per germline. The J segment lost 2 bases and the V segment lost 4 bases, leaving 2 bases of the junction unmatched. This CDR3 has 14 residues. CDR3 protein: CSVGTSGYTDTQYL. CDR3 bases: TGCAGCGTTGGGACTAGCGGGTACACAGATACGCAGTATTTA.

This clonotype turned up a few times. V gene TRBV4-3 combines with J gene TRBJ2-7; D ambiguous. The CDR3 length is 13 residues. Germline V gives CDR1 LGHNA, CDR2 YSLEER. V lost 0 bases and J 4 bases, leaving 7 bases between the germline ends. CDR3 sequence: CASSQDTSYEQYF. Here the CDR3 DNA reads TGCGCCAGCAGCCAAGATACTTCGTACGAGCAGTACTTC.

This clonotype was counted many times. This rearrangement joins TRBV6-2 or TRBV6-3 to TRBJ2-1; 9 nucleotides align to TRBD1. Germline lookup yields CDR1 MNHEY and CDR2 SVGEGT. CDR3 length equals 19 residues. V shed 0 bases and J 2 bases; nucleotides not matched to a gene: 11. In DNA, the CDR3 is TGTGCCAGCAGTTACTCGGACCGGAGGCGGACAGGGGCCTACAATGAGCAGTTCTTC. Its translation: CASSYSDRRRTGAYNEQFF.

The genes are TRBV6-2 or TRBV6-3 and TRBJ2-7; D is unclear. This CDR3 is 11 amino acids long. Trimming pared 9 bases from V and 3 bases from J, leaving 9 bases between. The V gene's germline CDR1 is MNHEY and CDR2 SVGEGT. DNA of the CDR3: TGTGCCAGTACAGAGAACTACGAGCAGTACTTC. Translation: CASTENYEQYF.

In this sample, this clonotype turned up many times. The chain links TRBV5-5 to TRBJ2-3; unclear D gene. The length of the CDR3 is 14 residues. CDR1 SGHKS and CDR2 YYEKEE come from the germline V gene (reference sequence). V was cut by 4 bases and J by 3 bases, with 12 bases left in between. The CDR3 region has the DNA TGTGCCAGCAGCCAGGCGGCATCGACAGATACGCAGTATTTT. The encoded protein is CASSQAASTDTQYF. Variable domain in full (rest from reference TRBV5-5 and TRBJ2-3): DAGVTQSPTHLIKTRGQQVTLRCSPISGHKSVSWYQQVLGQGPQFIFQYYEKEERGRGNFPDRFSARQFPNYSSELNVNALLLGDSALYLCASSQAASTDTQYFGPGTRLTVL.

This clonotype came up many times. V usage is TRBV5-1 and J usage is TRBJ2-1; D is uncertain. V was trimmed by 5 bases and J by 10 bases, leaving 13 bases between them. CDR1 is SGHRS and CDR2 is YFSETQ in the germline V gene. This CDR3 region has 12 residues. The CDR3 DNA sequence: TGCGCCAGCAGTACGACGCTTATGGAGCAGTTCTTC. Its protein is CASSTTLMEQFF.

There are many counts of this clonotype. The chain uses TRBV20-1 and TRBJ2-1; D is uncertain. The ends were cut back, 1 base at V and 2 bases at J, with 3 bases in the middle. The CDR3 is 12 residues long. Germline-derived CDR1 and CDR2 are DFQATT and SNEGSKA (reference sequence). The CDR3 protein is CSARGPYNEQFF. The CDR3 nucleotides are TGCAGTGCTAGAGGGCCCTACAATGAGCAGTTCTTC.

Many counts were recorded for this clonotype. The CDR3 region is CASSLVLASGEGGIQYF. DNA of the CDR3: TGTGCCAGCAGCTTAGTTTTGGCTAGCGGCGAGGGGGGCATTCAGTACTTC. The chain carries TRBV7-2 and TRBJ2-4; the D gene is possibly TRBD2 (7 bases). Per germline, CDR1 SGHTA and CDR2 FQGNSA. V was pared by 1 base and J by 9 bases, with 22 bases between. The CDR3 loop spans 17 amino acids.

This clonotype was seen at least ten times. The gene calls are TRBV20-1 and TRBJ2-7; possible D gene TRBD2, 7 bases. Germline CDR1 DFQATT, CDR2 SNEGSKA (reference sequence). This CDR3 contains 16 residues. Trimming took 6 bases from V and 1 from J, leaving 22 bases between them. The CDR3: CSAGGGSVGPSYEQYF. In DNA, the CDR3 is TGCAGTGCGGGGGGGGGCTCGGTTGGCCCATCCTACGAGCAGTACTTC.

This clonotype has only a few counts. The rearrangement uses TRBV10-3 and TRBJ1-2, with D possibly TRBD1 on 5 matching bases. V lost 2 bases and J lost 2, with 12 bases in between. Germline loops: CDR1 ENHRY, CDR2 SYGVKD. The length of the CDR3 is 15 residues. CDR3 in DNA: TGTGCCATCAGTGAGGTTGTAGGGGCGAACTATGGCTACACCTTC. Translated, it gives CAISEVVGANYGYTF.

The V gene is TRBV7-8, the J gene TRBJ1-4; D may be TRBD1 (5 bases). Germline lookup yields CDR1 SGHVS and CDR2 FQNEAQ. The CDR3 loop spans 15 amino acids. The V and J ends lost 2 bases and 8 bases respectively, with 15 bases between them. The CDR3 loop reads CASSLRWQGEEKLFF. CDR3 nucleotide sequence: TGTGCCAGCAGCTTACGGTGGCAGGGTGAAGAAAAACTGTTTTTT.

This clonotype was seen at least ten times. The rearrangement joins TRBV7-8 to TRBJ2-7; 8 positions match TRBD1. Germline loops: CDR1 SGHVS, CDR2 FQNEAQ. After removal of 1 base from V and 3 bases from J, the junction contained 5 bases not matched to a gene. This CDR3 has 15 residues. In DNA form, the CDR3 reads TGTGCCAGCAGCTTAGGATCCGGACAGGGCTACGAGCAGTACTTC. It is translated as CASSLGSGQGYEQYF.

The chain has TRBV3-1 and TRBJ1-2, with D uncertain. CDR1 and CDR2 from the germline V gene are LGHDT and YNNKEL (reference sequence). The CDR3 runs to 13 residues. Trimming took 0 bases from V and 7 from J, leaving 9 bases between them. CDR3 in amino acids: CASSQDGQSGYTF. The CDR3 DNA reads TGTGCCAGCAGCCAAGATGGCCAGAGTGGCTACACCTTC.

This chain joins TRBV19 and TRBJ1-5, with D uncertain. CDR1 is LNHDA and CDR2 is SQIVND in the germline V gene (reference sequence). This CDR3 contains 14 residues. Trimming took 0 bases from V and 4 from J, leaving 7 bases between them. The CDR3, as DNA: TGTGCCAGTAGTATAGACAGCCGGAATCAGCCCCAGCATTTT. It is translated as CASSIDSRNQPQHF.

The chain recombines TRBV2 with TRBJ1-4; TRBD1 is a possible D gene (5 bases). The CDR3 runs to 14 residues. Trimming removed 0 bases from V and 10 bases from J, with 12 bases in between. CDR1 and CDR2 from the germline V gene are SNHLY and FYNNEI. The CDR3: CASSEALSGGKLFF. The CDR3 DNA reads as TGTGCCAGCAGTGAAGCGCTAAGCGGGGGAAAACTGTTTTTT.

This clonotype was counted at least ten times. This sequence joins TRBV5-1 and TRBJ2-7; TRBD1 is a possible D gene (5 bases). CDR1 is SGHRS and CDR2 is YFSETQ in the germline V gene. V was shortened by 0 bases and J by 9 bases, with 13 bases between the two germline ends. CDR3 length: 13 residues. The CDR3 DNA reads TGCGCCAGCAGCTTGGGACAGAACTCCCCGCAGTACTTC. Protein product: CASSLGQNSPQYF.

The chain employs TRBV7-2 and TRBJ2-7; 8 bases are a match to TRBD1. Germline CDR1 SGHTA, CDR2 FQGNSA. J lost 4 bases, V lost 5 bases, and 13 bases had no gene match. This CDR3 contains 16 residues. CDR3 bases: TGTGCCAGCAGCCCCCCCGTTGGACAGGGTATTTACGAGCAGTACTTC. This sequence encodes CASSPPVGQGIYEQYF.

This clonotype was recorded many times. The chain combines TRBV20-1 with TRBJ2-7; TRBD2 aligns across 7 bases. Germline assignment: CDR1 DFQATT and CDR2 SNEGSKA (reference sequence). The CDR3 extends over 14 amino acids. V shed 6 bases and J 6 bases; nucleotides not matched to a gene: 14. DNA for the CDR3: TGCAGTGCGCCATGGGGGGGAAATGTTGGCGAGCAGTACTTC. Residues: CSAPWGGNVGEQYF.